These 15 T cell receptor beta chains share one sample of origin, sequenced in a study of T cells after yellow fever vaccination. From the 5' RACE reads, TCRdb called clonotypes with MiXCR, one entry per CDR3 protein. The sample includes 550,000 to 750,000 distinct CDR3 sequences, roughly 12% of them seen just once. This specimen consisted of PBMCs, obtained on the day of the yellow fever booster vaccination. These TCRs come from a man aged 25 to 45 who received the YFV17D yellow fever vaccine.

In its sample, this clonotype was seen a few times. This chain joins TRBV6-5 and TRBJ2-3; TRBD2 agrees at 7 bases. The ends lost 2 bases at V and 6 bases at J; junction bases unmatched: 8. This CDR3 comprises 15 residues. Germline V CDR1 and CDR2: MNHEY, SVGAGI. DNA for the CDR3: TGTGCCAGCAGTTACGGGGGGGGGAGCCCCGATACGCAGTATTTT. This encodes CASSYGGGSPDTQYF.

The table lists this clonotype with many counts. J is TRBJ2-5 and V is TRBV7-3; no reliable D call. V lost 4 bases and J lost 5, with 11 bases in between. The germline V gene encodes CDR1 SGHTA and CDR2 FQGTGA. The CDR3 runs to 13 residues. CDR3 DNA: TGTGCCAGCAGCTCCTCGGGTCGGGAGACCCAGTACTTC. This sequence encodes CASSSSGRETQYF.

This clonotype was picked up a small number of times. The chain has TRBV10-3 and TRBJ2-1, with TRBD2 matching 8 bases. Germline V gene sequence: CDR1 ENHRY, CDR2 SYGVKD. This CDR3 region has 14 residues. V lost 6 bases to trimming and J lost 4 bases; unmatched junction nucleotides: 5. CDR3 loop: CAIRTEREYNEQFF. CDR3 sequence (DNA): TGTGCCATCAGGACAGAGCGGGAGTACAATGAGCAGTTCTTC.

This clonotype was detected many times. The CDR3 sequence is CASSLDLAGGNEQFF. Written as DNA, the CDR3 is TGTGCCAGCAGCCTTGATCTAGCGGGAGGTAATGAGCAGTTCTTC. This chain links TRBV7-2 with TRBJ2-1; 11 bases fit TRBD2. V trimming: 5 bases; J trimming: 7 bases; junction bases outside the gene matches: 7. Germline CDR1 is SGHTA and CDR2 is FQGNSA. The CDR3 has 15 residues.

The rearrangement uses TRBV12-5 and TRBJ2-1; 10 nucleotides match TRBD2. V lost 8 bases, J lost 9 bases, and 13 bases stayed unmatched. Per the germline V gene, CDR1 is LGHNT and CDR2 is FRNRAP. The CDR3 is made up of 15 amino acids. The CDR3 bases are TGTGCTAGTAGCGGCTTTGGGACTAGCGATGGTGAGCAGTTCTTC. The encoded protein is CASSGFGTSDGEQFF.

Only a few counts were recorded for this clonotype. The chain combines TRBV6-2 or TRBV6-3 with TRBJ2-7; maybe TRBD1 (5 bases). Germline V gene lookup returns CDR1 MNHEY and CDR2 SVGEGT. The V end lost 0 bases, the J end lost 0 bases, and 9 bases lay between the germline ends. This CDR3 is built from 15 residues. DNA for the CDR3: TGTGCCAGCAGTTACTCTAGGGGCGCCTCCTACGAGCAGTACTTC. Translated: CASSYSRGASYEQYF.

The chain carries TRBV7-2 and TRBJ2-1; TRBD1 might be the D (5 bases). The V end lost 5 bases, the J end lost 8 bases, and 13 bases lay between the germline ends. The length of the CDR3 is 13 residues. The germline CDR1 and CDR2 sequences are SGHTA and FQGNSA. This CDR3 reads CASSQGSGYEQFF. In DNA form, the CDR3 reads TGTGCCAGCAGCCAGGGTTCAGGGTATGAGCAGTTCTTC. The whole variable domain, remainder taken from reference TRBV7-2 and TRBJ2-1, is GAGVSQSPSNKVTEKGKDVELRCDPISGHTALYWYRQSLGQGLEFLIYFQGNSAPDKSGLPSDRFSAERTGGSVSTLTIQRTQQEDSAVYLCASSQGSGYEQFFGPGTRLTVL.

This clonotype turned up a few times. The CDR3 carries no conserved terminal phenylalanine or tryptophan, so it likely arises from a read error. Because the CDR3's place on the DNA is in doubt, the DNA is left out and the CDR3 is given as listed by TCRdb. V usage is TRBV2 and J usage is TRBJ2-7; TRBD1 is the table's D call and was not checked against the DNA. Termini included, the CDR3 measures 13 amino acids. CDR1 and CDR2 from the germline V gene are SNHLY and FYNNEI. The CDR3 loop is CASRGQSYEQEVY.

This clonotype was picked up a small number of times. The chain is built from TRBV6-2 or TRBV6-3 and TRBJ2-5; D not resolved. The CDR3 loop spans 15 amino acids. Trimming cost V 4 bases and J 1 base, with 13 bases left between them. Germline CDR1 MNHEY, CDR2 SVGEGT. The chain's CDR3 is CASSFQRPPQETQYF. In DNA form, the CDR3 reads TGTGCCAGCAGTTTCCAACGGCCCCCCCAAGAGACCCAGTACTTC.

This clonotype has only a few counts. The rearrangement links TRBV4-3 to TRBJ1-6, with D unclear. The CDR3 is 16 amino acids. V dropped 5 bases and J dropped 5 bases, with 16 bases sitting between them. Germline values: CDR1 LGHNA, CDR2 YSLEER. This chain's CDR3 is CASSYRAPRDNSPLHF. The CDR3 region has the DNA TGCGCCAGCAGCTACCGGGCGCCGAGGGATAATTCACCCCTCCACTTT.

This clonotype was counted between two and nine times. The CDR3 DNA reads as TGTGCCAGCAGCTTAGTGGTAATTGGAGGGAGTGAGACCCAGTACTTC. Amino acid sequence: CASSLVVIGGSETQYF. The rearrangement joins TRBV7-9 to TRBJ2-5; possible D gene TRBD2, 6 bases. Trimming took 1 base from V and 5 from J, leaving 17 bases between them. Germline V gene data show CDR1 as SEHNR and CDR2 as FQNEAQ (reference sequence). The CDR3 totals 16 residues.

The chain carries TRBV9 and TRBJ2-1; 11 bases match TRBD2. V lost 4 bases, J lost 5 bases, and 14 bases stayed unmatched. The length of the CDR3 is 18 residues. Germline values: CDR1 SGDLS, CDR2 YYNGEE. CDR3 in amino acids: CASSLYPAGTSGNNEQFF. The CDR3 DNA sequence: TGTGCCAGCAGCCTATACCCAGCCGGGACTAGCGGAAACAATGAGCAGTTCTTC.

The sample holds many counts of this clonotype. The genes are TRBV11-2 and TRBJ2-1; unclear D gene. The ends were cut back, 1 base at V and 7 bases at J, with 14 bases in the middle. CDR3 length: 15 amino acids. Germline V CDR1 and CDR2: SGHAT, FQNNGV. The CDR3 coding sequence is TGTGCCAGCAGCTTAGGCTTTAGTCCGGGTAATGAGCAGTTCTTC. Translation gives CASSLGFSPGNEQFF.

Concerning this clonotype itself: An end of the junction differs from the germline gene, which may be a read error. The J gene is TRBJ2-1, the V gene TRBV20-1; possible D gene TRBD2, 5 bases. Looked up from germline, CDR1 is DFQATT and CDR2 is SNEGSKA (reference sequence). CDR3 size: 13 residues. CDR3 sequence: CSASVGVSYEPFF. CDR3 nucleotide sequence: TGCAGTGCTAGTGTGGGAGTTAGCTATGAGCCGTTCTTC.

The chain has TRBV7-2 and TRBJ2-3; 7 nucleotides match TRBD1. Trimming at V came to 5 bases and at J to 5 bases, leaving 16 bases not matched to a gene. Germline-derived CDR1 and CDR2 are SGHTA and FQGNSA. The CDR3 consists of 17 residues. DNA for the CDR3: TGTGCCAGCAGCCGATTAGGGCAGGGGGTGATCCAAGATACGCAGTATTTT. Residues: CASSRLGQGVIQDTQYF.